The clone carrying this T cell receptor (beta chain) was recorded a few times. One junction end does not reproduce the germline sequence, and a read error may be involved. RNA transcripts yielded amplified TCR beta CDR3 regions. With the HTBI primer set, the TCR CDR3 went through a first round of RT-PCR. In TCRdb, the multiplex PCR reads were re-called with MiXCR into one record per CDR3 protein. The sample has roughly 570,000 distinct CDR3 sequences, about 15% seen once; the top ten hold around 6.6%. These data originate in a study of T cells in Graves' hyperthyroidism and ophthalmopathy. Germline V gives CDR1 KGHSH, CDR2 LQKENI. The CDR3 runs to 14 residues.

The gene calls are TRBV18 and TRBJ2-7; D not certain. What was sequenced was blood. This receptor was taken from a woman in her 30s with Graves' hyperthyroidism. CDR3 in DNA: TGTGCCAGCTCACCCACACGGAGCTCCTACGAGCAGTGCTTC. Amino acid sequence: CASSPTRSSYEQCF.